Presented here are 13 T cell receptor beta chains from one specimen sequenced in a study of shared clonotypes between healthy human individuals. The table came from immunoSEQ multiplex PCR; TCRdb's copy has only in-frame clones and leaves some out. The table lists over 850,000 clones, around 82% of them singletons. Sequencing used memory CD4+ T cells from PBMCs. Indicated subset: CD45RA-negative fraction. The origin of the receptors is a man aged 18 to 30 in good health. Some clones in this sample may be carry-over from other donors' samples.

The chain recombines TRBV30 with TRBJ1-2; D is perhaps TRBD1 (5 bases). Germline V lookup: CDR1 GTSNPN, CDR2 SVGIG (reference sequence). This CDR3 spans 13 amino acids. V shed 1 base and J shed 8 bases, with 14 bases lying between them. The CDR3 region has the DNA TGTGCCTGGAGTGGGGGGAGCCGGACAGGCTACACCTTC. Protein product: CAWSGGSRTGYTF.

This chain connects TRBV20-1 to TRBJ2-7; D gene uncertain. V was clipped by 5 bases and J by 5 bases, with 10 bases between them. Per germline, CDR1 DFQATT and CDR2 SNEGSKA (reference sequence). This CDR3 has 11 amino acids. The CDR3 coding sequence is TGCAGTGCTTCCCCTTTGGACGAGCAGTACTTC. Encoded protein: CSASPLDEQYF.

The chain employs TRBV18 and TRBJ2-3, with 9 nucleotides matching TRBD1. The CDR3 loop spans 15 amino acids. Germline assignment: CDR1 KGHSH and CDR2 LQKENI. Trimming took 3 bases from V and 8 from J; bases not matched to a gene: 9. The CDR3 bases are TGTGCCAGCTCACCGTATAACGGACAGGGGAGTACGCAGTATTTT. This gives the protein CASSPYNGQGSTQYF.

The J gene is TRBJ2-2, the V gene TRBV7-7; D is unclear. The CDR3 spans 14 residues. V was pared by 6 bases and J by 0 bases, with 8 bases between. CDR1 is SSHAT and CDR2 is FNYEAQ in the germline V gene (reference sequence). The CDR3 loop is CASRLETNTGELFF. The DNA of the CDR3 is TGTGCCAGCAGGCTGGAAACGAACACCGGGGAGCTGTTTTTT.

The rearrangement joins TRBV28 to TRBJ2-6, with a tentative D call TRBD1 (5 bases). The V gene lost 5 bases and the J gene lost 2 bases, with 7 bases spanning the gap. Germline assignment: CDR1 MDHEN and CDR2 SYDVKM. This CDR3 comprises 14 residues. Written as DNA, the CDR3 is TGTGCCAGCAGTAAGACAGCTGGGGCCAACGTCCTGACTTTC. Its translation: CASSKTAGANVLTF. Together with reference TRBV28 and TRBJ2-6, the CDR3 gives the full variable domain: DVKVTQSSRYLVKRTGEKVFLECVQDMDHENMFWYRQDPGLGLRLIYFSYDVKMKEKGDIPEGYSVSREKKERFSLILESASTNQTSMYLCASSKTAGANVLTFGAGSRLTVL.

The chain uses TRBV10-3 and TRBJ2-3; possibly TRBD2 for D (5 bases). Germline V gene lookup returns CDR1 ENHRY and CDR2 SYGVKD. Trimming cost V 2 bases and J 6 bases, with 18 bases left between them. CDR3 length: 16 residues. CDR3 bases: TGTGCCATCAGTGAGCCGTCGGCCGCAGGCGGGGATACGCAGTATTTT. Residues: CAISEPSAAGGDTQYF.

The chain employs TRBV2 and TRBJ2-5; tentative D call: TRBD1 (6 bases). With 5 bases removed from V and 0 bases from J, the gap between germline ends came to 13 bases. Germline V lookup: CDR1 SNHLY, CDR2 FYNNEI. The CDR3 extends over 15 amino acids. The CDR3 region is CASSRDISYQETQYF. In DNA form, the CDR3 reads TGTGCCAGCAGTAGGGACATAAGCTACCAAGAGACCCAGTACTTC.

This rearrangement joins TRBV2 to TRBJ2-3; possibly TRBD2 for D (5 bases). Trimming left V 5 bases short and J 0 bases short, with 9 bases between. Germline-derived CDR1 and CDR2 are SNHLY and FYNNEI. This CDR3 has 14 amino acids. The CDR3: CASSPGLSTDTQYF. The CDR3 DNA reads TGTGCCAGCAGTCCCGGACTGAGCACAGATACGCAGTATTTT.

CDR3 DNA: TGTGCCAGCGGGGGGTCTAATGGCTACACCTTC. Its protein is CASGGSNGYTF. This rearrangement joins TRBV28 to TRBJ1-2; D is possibly TRBD1 (5 bases). CDR3 length: 11 residues. Trimming left V 8 bases short and J 6 bases short, with 10 bases between. CDR1 and CDR2 (germline): MDHEN, SYDVKM.

This clone was detected only a few times. V gene TRBV18 combines with J gene TRBJ2-7; no clear D. The CDR3 covers 13 residues. V lost 4 bases to trimming and J lost 2 bases, with 9 bases between them. Germline V lookup: CDR1 KGHSH, CDR2 LQKENI. CDR3 bases: TGTGCCAGCTCACGGACGTGGGCCTACGAGCAGTACTTC. Its translation: CASSRTWAYEQYF.

The rearrangement uses TRBV18 and TRBJ1-1, with D unclear. V was pared by 8 bases and J by 0 bases, with 7 bases between. From germline, CDR1 is KGHSH and CDR2 LQKENI. The CDR3 runs to 12 residues. In DNA form, the CDR3 reads TGTGCCAGCCGCGGCATGAACACTGAAGCTTTCTTT. This translates into CASRGMNTEAFF.

The V gene is TRBV27, the J gene TRBJ1-4; D might be TRBD1 (6 bases). The CDR3 runs 18 residues. The V and J ends lost 0 bases and 0 bases respectively, with 14 bases between them. Germline V lookup: CDR1 MNHEY, CDR2 SMNVEV (reference sequence). The CDR3 DNA is TGTGCCAGCAGTTTATCAATACAGGGTTTTGCAACTAATGAAAAACTGTTTTTT. Its protein is CASSLSIQGFATNEKLFF.

The chain links TRBV4-2 to TRBJ1-2; D unresolved. The germline V and J ends were trimmed by 0 bases and 0 bases, with 8 bases remaining between them. This CDR3 is built from 15 residues. Per germline, CDR1 LGHNA and CDR2 YNFKEQ. CDR3 sequence reads: CASSQDLTTNYGYTF. The CDR3 nucleotides read TGTGCCAGCAGCCAAGATCTGACGACTAACTATGGCTACACCTTC.